The 3 T cell receptor beta chains below come from one sample, sequenced in a study of cytomegalovirus exposure and HLA in healthy donors. Primers included in the PCR were 60 Vbeta and 13 Jbeta primers. Sequencing was performed with immunoSEQ multiplex PCR; in TCRdb, only in-frame clones are kept and a portion is missing. The sample lists 95,000 to 150,000 clones; approximately 80% were seen once. Sequenced: PBMCs. These receptor sequences come from a middle-aged woman in good health and CMV-seropositive.

This chain uses TRBV11-2 with TRBJ2-3; D is undetermined. Germline V gene sequence: CDR1 SGHAT, CDR2 FQNNGV. CDR3 length: 12 amino acids. Deletions cut 5 bases from V and 3 bases from J, with 6 bases between. The CDR3 sequence: CASSPVTDTQYF. For the CDR3, the DNA is TGTGCCAGCAGCCCCGTGACAGATACGCAGTATTTT.

The rearrangement uses TRBV11-2 and TRBJ1-4; D gene uncertain. In germline, CDR1 is SGHAT, CDR2 FQNNGV. The CDR3 extends over 14 amino acids. V shed 5 bases and J shed 8 bases, with 15 bases lying between them. The CDR3 here is CASSPLISGEKLFF. CDR3 DNA: TGTGCCAGCAGCCCACTGATATCCGGGGAAAAACTGTTTTTT.

The genes are TRBV2 and TRBJ1-1; D unresolved. V dropped 5 bases and J dropped 2 bases, with 12 bases sitting between them. The CDR3 consists of 14 residues. Germline values: CDR1 SNHLY, CDR2 FYNNEI. CDR3: CASSFQEVNTEAFF. The CDR3 DNA is TGTGCCAGCAGTTTCCAGGAGGTCAACACTGAAGCTTTCTTT.